This T cell receptor beta chain was obtained from a study of OX40 agonist ivuxolimab in advanced cancers. Sequencing was performed with immunoSEQ multiplex PCR; in TCRdb, only in-frame clones are kept and a portion is missing. Of 60,000 to 85,000 clones listed, over 80% are singletons. Germline CDR1 SEHNR, CDR2 FQNEAQ (reference sequence). The CDR3 consists of 14 residues. V gave up 1 base and J gave up 9 bases, with 10 bases separating them. The chain links TRBV7-9 to TRBJ1-6; D possibly corresponds to TRBD1 (5 bases). The specimen comprised CD4+ or CD8+ T cells sorted from blood, sampled in a trial of the OX40 agonist ivuxolimab. This receptor was taken from an adult with an advanced solid tumor such as melanoma, head and neck, liver or kidney cancer. CDR3 residues: CASSLGGVVSPLHF. CDR3 DNA: TGTGCCAGCAGCTTAGGGGGGGTGGTTTCACCCCTCCACTTT.